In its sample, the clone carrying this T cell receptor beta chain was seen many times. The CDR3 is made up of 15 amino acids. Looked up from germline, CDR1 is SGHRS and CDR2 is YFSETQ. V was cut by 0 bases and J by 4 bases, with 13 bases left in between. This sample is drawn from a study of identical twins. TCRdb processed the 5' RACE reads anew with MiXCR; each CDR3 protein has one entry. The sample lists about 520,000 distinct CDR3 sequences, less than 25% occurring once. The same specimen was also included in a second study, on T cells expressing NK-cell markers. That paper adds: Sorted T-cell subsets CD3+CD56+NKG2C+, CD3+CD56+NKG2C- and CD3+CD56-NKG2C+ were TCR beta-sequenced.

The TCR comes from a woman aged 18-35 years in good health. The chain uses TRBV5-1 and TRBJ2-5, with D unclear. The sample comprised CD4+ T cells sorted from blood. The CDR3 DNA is TGCGCCAGCAGCTTGGGCGACGGAATTGGAGAGACCCAGTACTTC. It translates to CASSLGDGIGETQYF.